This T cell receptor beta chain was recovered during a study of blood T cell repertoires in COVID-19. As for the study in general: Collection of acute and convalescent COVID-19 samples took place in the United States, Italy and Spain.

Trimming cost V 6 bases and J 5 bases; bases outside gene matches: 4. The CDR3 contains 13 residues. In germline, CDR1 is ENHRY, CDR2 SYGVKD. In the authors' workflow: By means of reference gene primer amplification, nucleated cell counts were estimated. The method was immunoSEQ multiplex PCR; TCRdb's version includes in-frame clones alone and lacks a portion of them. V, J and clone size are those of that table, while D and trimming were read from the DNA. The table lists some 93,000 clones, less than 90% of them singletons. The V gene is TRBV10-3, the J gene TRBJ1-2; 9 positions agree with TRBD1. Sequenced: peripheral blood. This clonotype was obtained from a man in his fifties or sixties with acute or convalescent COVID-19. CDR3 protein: CAISRTGDYGYTF. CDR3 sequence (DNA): TGTGCCATCAGCCGGACAGGGGATTATGGCTACACCTTC.